Below are 5 T cell receptor beta chains sequenced from a single sample in a study of early T cells in non-severe SARS-CoV-2 infection. TCRdb reprocessed the 5' RACE reads with MiXCR, giving one entry per CDR3 protein. The sample records around 50,000 distinct CDR3 sequences, around 11% being singletons. The sequencing sample was made of whole blood. These TCRs come from an adult who was a healthcare worker with PCR-confirmed SARS-CoV-2 infection or an uninfected control (not recorded which).

The V and J genes are TRBV2 and TRBJ2-2; no clear D gene. The length of the CDR3 is 12 residues. The germline V gene has CDR1 SNHLY and CDR2 FYNNEI. V was pared by 4 bases and J by 6 bases, with 6 bases between. The CDR3 sequence is CASSVEPGELFF. CDR3 nucleotides: TGTGCCAGCAGTGTGGAACCCGGGGAGCTGTTTTTT.

At least ten counts were recorded for this clonotype. The rearrangement links TRBV12-3 or TRBV12-4 to TRBJ1-5; 7 bases agree with TRBD1. After removal of 6 bases from V and 6 bases from J, the junction contained 8 bases not matched to a gene. This CDR3 contains 14 residues. CDR3 loop: CASSHTGEGQPQHF. CDR3 in DNA: TGTGCCAGCAGCCATACAGGGGAGGGTCAGCCCCAGCATTTT.

This clonotype was recorded many times. The J gene is TRBJ2-1, the V gene TRBV20-1, with TRBD2 as a possible D gene (6 bases). V lost 6 bases, J lost 8 bases, and 20 bases lay in between. The CDR3 sequence is 14 residues long. Germline-derived CDR1 and CDR2 are DFQATT and SNEGSKA (reference sequence). The DNA for the CDR3 is TGCAGTGCCAGACTAGTTTTAATTTTTGATGAGCAGTTCTTC. This gives the protein CSARLVLIFDEQFF.

J is TRBJ1-1 and V is TRBV7-9; D is unresolved. Germline CDR1 reads SEHNR; CDR2 reads FQNEAQ (reference sequence). The length of the CDR3 is 13 residues. V lost 0 bases and J 4 bases, leaving 6 bases between the germline ends. The CDR3 coding sequence is TGTGCCAGCAGCTTAGCGGTGGGCACTGAAGCTTTCTTT. It is translated as CASSLAVGTEAFF.

Only a few counts were recorded for this clonotype. The chain links TRBV7-9 to TRBJ2-7; the match to TRBD2 covers 12 bases. The length of the CDR3 is 15 residues. Germline trimming cut 5 bases from V and 7 bases from J; bases unmatched to any gene: 9. The germline V gene has CDR1 SEHNR and CDR2 FQNEAQ (reference sequence). CDR3 DNA: TGTGCCAGCAGCCCATCAGGGACTAGCGGGCTTGAGCAGTACTTC. Translation: CASSPSGTSGLEQYF.